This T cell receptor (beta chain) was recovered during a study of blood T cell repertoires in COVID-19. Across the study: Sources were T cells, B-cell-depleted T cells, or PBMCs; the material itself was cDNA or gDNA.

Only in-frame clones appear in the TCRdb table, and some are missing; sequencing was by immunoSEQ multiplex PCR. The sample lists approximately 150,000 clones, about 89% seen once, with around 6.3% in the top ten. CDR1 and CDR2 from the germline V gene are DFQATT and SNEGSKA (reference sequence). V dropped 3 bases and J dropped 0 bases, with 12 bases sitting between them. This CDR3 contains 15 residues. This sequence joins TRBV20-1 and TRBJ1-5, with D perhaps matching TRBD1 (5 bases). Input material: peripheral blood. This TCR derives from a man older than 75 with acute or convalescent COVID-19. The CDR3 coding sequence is TGCAGTGCTAGTGGGGCAACGTATAGCAATCAGCCCCAGCATTTT. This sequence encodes CSASGATYSNQPQHF.